This record covers a single T cell receptor beta chain. The record originates from a study of blood T cell repertoires in COVID-19. Turning to the study itself: Whether acute or convalescent, the COVID-19 samples came from the United States, Italy and Spain. Sources were T cells, B-cell-depleted T cells, or PBMCs; the material itself was cDNA or gDNA.

From germline, CDR1 is LGHDT and CDR2 YNNKEL (reference sequence). The CDR3 covers 15 residues. V dropped 1 base and J dropped 4 bases, with 11 bases sitting between them. The method was immunoSEQ multiplex PCR; TCRdb's version includes in-frame clones alone and lacks a portion of them. The sample lists about 120,000 clones, around 87% occurring once. This clonotype was obtained from a man aged 70 or older with active or convalescent COVID-19. The rearrangement joins TRBV3-1 (or the pseudogene TRBV3-2) to TRBJ1-3; D remains ambiguous. The specimen sequenced was peripheral blood. CDR3 DNA sequence: TGTGCCAGCAGCCAAGGGCCAGGAGGGGGAAACACCATATATTTT. Residues: CASSQGPGGGNTIYF.